The present TCR beta chain was sequenced within a study of chemoradiotherapy in HPV16-positive cancers. This clone came up once. This CDR3 has 16 residues. V was shortened by 3 bases and J by 1 base, with 13 bases between the two germline ends. Germline CDR1 reads LNHDA; CDR2 reads SQIVND (reference sequence). Produced via immunoSEQ multiplex PCR; TCRdb's table is partial and in-frame only. The sample includes more than 15,000 clones, 85% to 95% seen only once; the top ten take around an eighth. This sequence joins TRBV19 and TRBJ2-4; D is possibly TRBD2 (6 bases). The TCR originated in a human donor with HPV-associated anogenital cancer. Sequencing used blood, obtained from a patient who underwent chemoradiotherapy. The CDR3 DNA follows: TGTGCCAGTAGTATCCGGGAGATTCAGGCCAAAAACATTCAGTACTTC. It codes for CASSIREIQAKNIQYF.